Following are 5 T cell receptor beta chains from one sample sequenced in a study of shared clonotypes between healthy human individuals. Naive CD8 cells, CD45RO-negative and positively selected for CCR7, excluded terminally differentiated effector memory CD45RA+ cells. TCRdb's table, derived via immunoSEQ multiplex PCR, lists solely in-frame clones and lacks some. This sample has approximately 810,000 clones, with 90% to 95% found just once. Sample: naive CD8+ T cells sorted from blood. The receptors come from a young man in good health.

V is TRBV15 and J is TRBJ2-4, with D possibly being TRBD1 or TRBD2 (6 bases each). This CDR3 is built from 17 residues. The germline V and J ends were trimmed by 3 bases and 1 base, with 16 bases remaining between them. Germline V gene lookup returns CDR1 LNHNV and CDR2 YYDKDF (reference sequence). The CDR3 coding sequence is TGTGCCACCAGCAGTGGAGGGGGACCTTTGGCCAAAAACATTCAGTACTTC. Its translation: CATSSGGGPLAKNIQYF.

The chain links TRBV4-3 to TRBJ1-3; 9 bases agree with TRBD1. The CDR3 consists of 14 residues. In germline, CDR1 is LGHNA, CDR2 YSLEER. The V gene end was trimmed by 1 base and the J gene end by 8 bases; junction bases not matched to a gene: 3. The CDR3: CASSQGTGEYTIYF. The CDR3 DNA follows: TGCGCCAGCAGCCAAGGGACAGGGGAGTACACCATATATTTT.

This sequence joins TRBV14 and TRBJ2-7; D may match TRBD1 or TRBD2 (5 bases each). The CDR3 runs 12 residues. V dropped 11 bases and J dropped 5 bases, with 16 bases sitting between them. Germline CDR1 reads SGHDN; CDR2 reads FVKESK. CDR3 bases: TGTGCCTCGGGGCCTAGGGTAAACGAGCAGTACTTC. Its translation: CASGPRVNEQYF.

This chain joins TRBV9 and TRBJ2-1; 8 nucleotides match TRBD2. Germline values: CDR1 SGDLS, CDR2 YYNGEE. The CDR3 has 15 amino acids. The V segment lost 4 bases and the J segment 4 bases; nucleotides outside the gene matches: 7. DNA of the CDR3: TGTGCCAGCAGCTTCGGACTAGCTTATTACAATGAGCAGTTCTTC. Translated, it gives CASSFGLAYYNEQFF.

The gene calls are TRBV4-3 and TRBJ2-2; the match to TRBD1 covers 10 bases. Germline-derived CDR1 and CDR2 are LGHNA and YSLEER. The CDR3 is 15 amino acids. With V trimmed by 4 bases and J by 5 bases, 4 bases remained unmatched. The CDR3 nucleotides read TGCGCCAGCAGCCCAGGACAGGGGGTAACCGGGGAGCTGTTTTTT. Protein product: CASSPGQGVTGELFF.